Below, 18 T cell receptor beta chains from the same sample are listed, as sequenced in a study of OX40 agonist ivuxolimab in advanced cancers. The assay was immunoSEQ multiplex PCR, and TCRdb's table has in-frame clones only and misses some. The sample contains more than 11,000 clones, roughly 82% of which appear only once. The specimen was CD4+ or CD8+ T cells sorted from blood, collected in a trial of the OX40 agonist ivuxolimab. These receptors were obtained from an adult with an advanced solid tumor such as melanoma, head and neck, liver or kidney cancer.

V and J are TRBV9 and TRBJ2-2; 9 nucleotides agree with TRBD2. Per the germline V gene, CDR1 is SGDLS and CDR2 is YYNGEE. The junction had 1 base not matched to a gene; V was cut back by 1 base and J by 0 bases. The CDR3 has 16 amino acids. The CDR3 DNA follows: TGTGCCAGCAGCGTAACTAGCGGGCCGAACACCGGGGAGCTGTTTTTT. This translates into CASSVTSGPNTGELFF.

The gene calls are TRBV6-6 and TRBJ2-7; the D gene is possibly TRBD1 (6 bases). The V gene lost 5 bases and the J gene lost 7 bases, with 15 bases spanning the gap. Germline CDR1 MNHNY, CDR2 SVGAGI (reference sequence). The CDR3 has 13 residues. DNA of the CDR3: TGTGCCAGCAGTACCACAGGGATCGGTGAGCAGTACTTC. Residues: CASSTTGIGEQYF.

Worth noting for this clone: It may be a read error: a sequence one base away is much more abundant. The chain carries TRBV2 and TRBJ2-1; D not certain. V was clipped by 8 bases and J by 3 bases, with 11 bases between them. CDR3 length equals 13 residues. Germline V CDR1 and CDR2: SNHLY, FYNNEI. The CDR3, as DNA: TGTGCCAGCGGGCAGCTCGGCTACAATGAGCAGTTCTTC. It encodes CASGQLGYNEQFF.

J is TRBJ2-7 and V is TRBV2; no firm D call. Germline-derived CDR1 and CDR2 are SNHLY and FYNNEI. Trimming took off 4 bases at V and 3 bases at J, with 10 bases between the two ends. CDR3 length: 13 amino acids. CDR3 residues: CASSVSGFYEQYF. CDR3 nucleotide sequence: TGTGCCAGCAGTGTCTCCGGGTTCTACGAGCAGTACTTC.

The rearrangement uses TRBV4-1 and TRBJ1-6, with D perhaps TRBD1 (5 bases). This CDR3 is built from 15 residues. Looked up from germline, CDR1 is MGHRA and CDR2 is YSYEKL. V shed 0 bases and J shed 3 bases, with 6 bases lying between them. The CDR3 sequence: CASSQDQGYNSPLHF. The CDR3 nucleotides read TGCGCCAGCAGCCAAGACCAGGGCTATAATTCACCCCTCCACTTT.

This chain links TRBV6-5 with TRBJ2-3, with D maybe TRBD1 (7 bases). V was pared by 6 bases and J by 0 bases, with 10 bases between. The germline gives CDR1 MNHEY, CDR2 SVGAGI. The CDR3 has 14 amino acids. In DNA, the CDR3 is TGTGCCAGCAGGGCGGGACAGAGCACAGATACGCAGTATTTT. Translating gives CASRAGQSTDTQYF.

V usage is TRBV10-3 and J usage is TRBJ1-2, with D maybe TRBD1 (5 bases). CDR3 size: 14 residues. Germline lookup yields CDR1 ENHRY and CDR2 SYGVKD. V was shortened by 6 bases and J by 4 bases, with 15 bases between the two germline ends. The CDR3 coding sequence is TGTGCCATCAGAGACAGCGACTTCCCCTATGGCTACACCTTC. Translating it yields CAIRDSDFPYGYTF.

A few counts support this clone. The chain links TRBV11-1 to TRBJ2-7; 12 nucleotides match TRBD2. The CDR3 covers 16 residues. The V and J ends lost 3 bases and 8 bases, in that order; junction bases with no gene match: 11. Per germline, CDR1 SGHAT and CDR2 FQDESV (reference sequence). The CDR3 DNA sequence: TGTGCCAGCAGCTTCCTCTTGACTAGCGGGAGCACCCAGCAGTACTTC. Translation gives CASSFLLTSGSTQQYF.

J is TRBJ2-7 and V is TRBV2, with TRBD2 as a possible D gene (6 bases). Germline-derived CDR1 and CDR2 are SNHLY and FYNNEI. The V gene lost 4 bases and the J gene lost 0 bases, with 13 bases spanning the gap. CDR3 length: 15 residues. This CDR3 is CASSVRDGGSYEQYF. For the CDR3, the DNA is TGTGCCAGCAGTGTGCGGGACGGGGGCTCCTACGAGCAGTACTTC.

The table lists this clone with a few counts. The chain carries TRBV5-1 and TRBJ2-7; D is perhaps TRBD1 or TRBD2 (5 bases each). Germline V lookup: CDR1 SGHRS, CDR2 YFSETQ. There are 14 residues in the CDR3. V was trimmed by 4 bases and J by 3 bases, leaving 14 bases between them. Here the CDR3 reads CASSLRERGYEQYF. The CDR3 DNA sequence: TGCGCCAGCAGCCTGCGAGAGAGGGGCTACGAGCAGTACTTC.

The chain uses TRBV7-3 and TRBJ1-2; D is unclear. The CDR3 has 15 amino acids. V dropped 0 bases and J dropped 6 bases, with 14 bases sitting between them. Germline CDR1 is SGHTA and CDR2 is FQGTGA. As DNA, the CDR3 is TGTGCCAGCAGCTTAACGAGCACCCAGGAAAATGGCTACACCTTC. As protein: CASSLTSTQENGYTF.

The chain recombines TRBV30 with TRBJ2-3, with a possible D match to TRBD1 (8 bases). The ends were cut back, 3 bases at V and 4 bases at J, with 17 bases in the middle. The CDR3 runs 15 residues. Germline CDR1 GTSNPN, CDR2 SVGIG (reference sequence). The chain's CDR3 is CAWSPTGAGADTQYF. CDR3 in DNA: TGTGCCTGGAGCCCGACAGGGGCGGGGGCAGATACGCAGTATTTT.

The DNA for the CDR3 is TGTGCCGGCATTAGTGGCTACACCTTC. Translating it yields CAGISGYTF. The chain employs TRBV25-1 and TRBJ1-2; D call uncertain. The V end was cut by 11 bases, the J end by 7 bases, with 8 bases between. Per the germline V gene, CDR1 is MGHDK and CDR2 is SYGVNS. The CDR3 has 9 amino acids.

Here the CDR3 DNA reads TGTGCCAGCAGTTTTTTGGGGACAGGAGCCTACGAGCAGTACTTC. This codes for CASSFLGTGAYEQYF. The chain uses TRBV28 and TRBJ2-7, with TRBD1 matching 8 bases. V shed 3 bases and J 2 bases; nucleotides not matched to a gene: 6. The CDR3 sequence is 15 residues long. Looked up from germline, CDR1 is MDHEN and CDR2 is SYDVKM.

This clone was counted a few times. V is TRBV15 and J is TRBJ1-5; D uncertain. V lost 3 bases and J 3 bases, leaving 12 bases between the germline ends. The CDR3 consists of 15 residues. Germline assignment: CDR1 LNHNV and CDR2 YYDKDF (reference sequence). CDR3 sequence (DNA): TGTGCCACCAGCAGCAACGACGGGCCCAATCAGCCCCAGCATTTT. Translating it yields CATSSNDGPNQPQHF.

V is TRBV5-4 and J is TRBJ2-4; D is possibly TRBD1 or TRBD2 (6 bases each). Germline V CDR1 and CDR2: SGHNT, YYREEE (reference sequence). This CDR3 spans 14 amino acids. With 1 base removed from V and 6 bases from J, the gap between germline ends came to 11 bases. The CDR3 DNA reads TGTGCCAGCAGCTTGTTGGGGGGCGTAAACATTCAGTACTTC. Protein sequence: CASSLLGGVNIQYF. The variable domain in full, completed from reference TRBV5-4 and TRBJ2-4, reads ETGVTQSPTHLIKTRGQQVTLRCSSQSGHNTVSWYQQALGQGPQFIFQYYREEENGRGNFPPRFSGLQFPNYSSELNVNALELDDSALYLCASSLLGGVNIQYFGAGTRLSVL.

As regards this clone: A much larger clone lies one base from this, so it may be a read error. This chain joins TRBV6-5 and TRBJ2-5, with TRBD2 identical over 8 bases. The J call may be in error: the DNA end matches TRBJ2-7 better. CDR3 length equals 16 residues. The germline V gene encodes CDR1 MNHEY and CDR2 SVGAGI. The CDR3 nucleotides are TGTGCCAGCAGTTTCGGGACTAGTGGAAACTCCTACGAGCAGTACTTC. This sequence encodes CASSFGTSGNSYEQYF.

This rearrangement joins TRBV25-1 to TRBJ2-5, with TRBD1 matching 8 bases. There are 14 residues in the CDR3. Germline lookup yields CDR1 MGHDK and CDR2 SYGVNS. The V and J ends lost 11 bases and 3 bases, in that order; junction bases with no gene match: 11. DNA for the CDR3: TGTGCCCCCCGGACAGGGCAACTTGAAGAGACCCAGTACTTC. It codes for CAPRTGQLEETQYF.